This passage covers 6 T cell receptor beta chains from one sample sequenced in a study of blood T cells in healthy people across ages. With a J-beta primer mix and a sample-barcoded 5' primer, a second PCR ran roughly 7 to 11 cycles. From the 5' RACE reads, TCRdb called clonotypes with MiXCR, one entry per CDR3 protein. The sample has about 940,000 distinct CDR3 sequences; roughly 50% are singletons. Sequencing was performed on blood. These receptors all stem from a man aged 25-45 years in good health.

The genes are TRBV9 and TRBJ1-1; D uncertain. The V and J ends lost 0 bases and 1 base respectively, with 10 bases between them. The germline CDR1 and CDR2 sequences are SGDLS and YYNGEE. CDR3 size: 15 residues. In nucleotides, the CDR3 is TGTGCCAGCAGCGTAGATGCAACGACGAACACTGAAGCTTTCTTT. Translation: CASSVDATTNTEAFF.

This clonotype was found a few times. The chain uses TRBV5-1 and TRBJ1-5; 8 bases match TRBD1. The CDR3 spans 15 residues. Germline V gene lookup returns CDR1 SGHRS and CDR2 YFSETQ. The J segment lost 5 bases and the V segment lost 3 bases, leaving 7 bases of the junction unmatched. The CDR3 DNA reads as TGCGCCAGCAGCTCAGGAGCAGGGGGCGATCAGCCCCAGCATTTT. Protein sequence: CASSSGAGGDQPQHF.

The CDR3, as DNA: TGCAGTGCCCGGTCGGAGTTCGAGCAGTACTTC. Its protein is CSARSEFEQYF. The V gene is TRBV20-1, the J gene TRBJ2-7; D is uncertain. The CDR3 loop spans 11 amino acids. V lost 6 bases, J lost 6 bases, and 12 bases lay in between. Germline assignment: CDR1 DFQATT and CDR2 SNEGSKA (reference sequence).

There are many counts of this clonotype. V gene TRBV5-1 combines with J gene TRBJ2-1; the D call may be TRBD1 or TRBD2 (7 bases each). The CDR3 is made up of 14 amino acids. V was clipped by 2 bases and J by 4 bases, with 10 bases between them. In germline, CDR1 is SGHRS, CDR2 YFSETQ. CDR3 sequence reads: CASSFQGGYNEQFF. The CDR3 coding sequence is TGCGCCAGCAGCTTCCAGGGGGGGTACAATGAGCAGTTCTTC.

About this clonotype: A read error may explain this, as a much larger clone is one base away. The CDR3 loop reads CSVEEIREMYSYNEQYF. The CDR3, as DNA: TGCAGCGTTGAAGAGATCAGGGAGATGTACTCCTACAATGAGCAGTACTTC. The chain recombines TRBV29-1 with TRBJ2-1, with D perhaps matching TRBD1 or TRBD2 (5 bases each). The J call may not be correct, given that the DNA end is closer to TRBJ2-7. The CDR3 contains 17 residues. CDR1 is SQVTM and CDR2 is ANQGSEA in the germline V gene.

To note about this clonotype: A junction end diverges from the germline sequence, so it may reflect a read error. CDR3 sequence reads: CASSTGLAVTDTRYF. The CDR3, as DNA: TGTGCCAGCAGCACGGGACTAGCGGTCACAGATACGCGGTATTTT. The chain employs TRBV9 and TRBJ2-3; 11 bases agree with TRBD2. The CDR3 is 15 amino acids. CDR1 is SGDLS and CDR2 is YYNGEE in the germline V gene.